Here is one T cell receptor (beta chain) with its context. Its antigen is as yet unknown. Libraries were prepared by immunoSEQ multiplex PCR; TCRdb keeps only in-frame clonotypes and omits some of them. The sample records 70,000 to 90,000 clones, roughly 93% being singletons. The sample originates from a study of siplizumab effects on memory and regulatory T cells. General study findings and limits: Mapping to unstimulated subsets was achieved for only a minor fraction of alloreactive clones. Siplizumab significantly reduced alloreactive sequences traceable to unstimulated CD4+ memory cells.

Germline CDR1 SGDLS, CDR2 YYNGEE. V was cut by 5 bases and J by 0 bases, with 12 bases left in between. This CDR3 spans 15 amino acids. The sequenced material came from CD8+ T cells sorted from blood. V usage is TRBV9 and J usage is TRBJ1-3, with a possible D match to TRBD1 (5 bases). The TCR comes from a human donor in good health. As DNA, the CDR3 is TGTGCCAGCAGTGCGGGACCGCGCTCTGGAAACACCATATATTTT. Translating it yields CASSAGPRSGNTIYF. Full variable domain (rest looked up from reference TRBV9 and TRBJ1-3): DSGVTQTPKHLITATGQRVTLRCSPRSGDLSVYWYQQSLDQGLQFLIQYYNGEERAKGNILERFSAQQFPDLHSELNLSSLELGDSALYFCASSAGPRSGNTIYFGEGSWLTVV.